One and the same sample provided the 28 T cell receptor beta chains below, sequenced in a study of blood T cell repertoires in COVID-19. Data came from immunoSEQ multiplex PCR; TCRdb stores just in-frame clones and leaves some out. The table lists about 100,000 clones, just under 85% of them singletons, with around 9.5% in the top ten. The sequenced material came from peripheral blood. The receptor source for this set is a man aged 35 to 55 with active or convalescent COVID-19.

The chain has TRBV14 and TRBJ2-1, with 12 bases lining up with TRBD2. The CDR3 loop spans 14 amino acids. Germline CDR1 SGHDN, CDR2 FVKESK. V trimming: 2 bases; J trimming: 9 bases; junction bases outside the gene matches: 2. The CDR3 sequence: CASSQLAGGREQFF. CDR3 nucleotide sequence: TGTGCCAGCAGCCAACTAGCGGGGGGGCGTGAGCAGTTCTTC. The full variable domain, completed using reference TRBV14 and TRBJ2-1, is EAGVTQFPSHSVIEKGQTVTLRCDPISGHDNLYWYRRVMGKEIKFLLHFVKESKQDESGMPNNRFLAERTGGTYSTLKVQPAELEDSGVYFCASSQLAGGREQFFGPGTRLTVL.

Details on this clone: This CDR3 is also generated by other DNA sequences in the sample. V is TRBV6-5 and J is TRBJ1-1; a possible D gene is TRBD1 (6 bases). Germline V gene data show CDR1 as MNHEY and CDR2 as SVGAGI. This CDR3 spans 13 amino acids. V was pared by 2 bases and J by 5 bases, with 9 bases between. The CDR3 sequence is CASSYIGGTEAFF. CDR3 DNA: TGTGCCAGCAGTTACATAGGGGGAACTGAAGCTTTCTTT.

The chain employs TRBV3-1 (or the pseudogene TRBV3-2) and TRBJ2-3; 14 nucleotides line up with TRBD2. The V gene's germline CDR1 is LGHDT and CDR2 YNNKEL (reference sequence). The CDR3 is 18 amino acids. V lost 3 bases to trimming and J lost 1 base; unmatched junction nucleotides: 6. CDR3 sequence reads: CASSHYPTSGGGTDTQYF. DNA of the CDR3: TGTGCCAGCAGCCATTATCCGACTAGCGGGGGGGGCACAGATACGCAGTATTTT.

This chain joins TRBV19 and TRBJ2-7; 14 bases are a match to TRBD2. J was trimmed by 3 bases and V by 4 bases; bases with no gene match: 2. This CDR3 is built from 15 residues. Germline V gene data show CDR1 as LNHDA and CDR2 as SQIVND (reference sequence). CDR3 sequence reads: CASSTGLAGVYEQYF. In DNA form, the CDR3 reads TGTGCCAGTAGTACGGGACTAGCGGGGGTCTACGAGCAGTACTTC.

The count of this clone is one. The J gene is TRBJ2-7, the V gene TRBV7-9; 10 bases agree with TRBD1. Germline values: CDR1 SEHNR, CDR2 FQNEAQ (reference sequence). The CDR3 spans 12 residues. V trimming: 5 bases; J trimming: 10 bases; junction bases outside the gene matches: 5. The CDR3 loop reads CASSRQGAGQYF. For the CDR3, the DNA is TGTGCCAGCAGCCGACAGGGGGCGGGTCAGTACTTC. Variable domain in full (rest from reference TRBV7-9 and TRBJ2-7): DTGVSQNPRHKITKRGQNVTFRCDPISEHNRLYWYRQTLGQGPEFLTYFQNEAQLEKSRLLSDRFSAERPKGSFSTLEIQRTEQGDSAMYLCASSRQGAGQYFGPGTRLTVT.

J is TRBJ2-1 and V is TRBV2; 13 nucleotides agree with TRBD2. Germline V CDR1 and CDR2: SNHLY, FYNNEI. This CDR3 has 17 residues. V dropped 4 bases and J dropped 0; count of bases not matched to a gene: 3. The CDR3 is CASSVTSGGASYNEQFF. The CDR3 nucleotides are TGTGCCAGCAGTGTTACTAGCGGGGGGGCCTCCTACAATGAGCAGTTCTTC.

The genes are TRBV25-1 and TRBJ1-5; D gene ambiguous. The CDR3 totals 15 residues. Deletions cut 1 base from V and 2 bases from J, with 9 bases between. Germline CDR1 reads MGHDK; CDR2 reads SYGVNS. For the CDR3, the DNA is TGTGCCAGCAGTGAATCGAGGGTGGGCAATCAGCCCCAGCATTTT. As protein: CASSESRVGNQPQHF.

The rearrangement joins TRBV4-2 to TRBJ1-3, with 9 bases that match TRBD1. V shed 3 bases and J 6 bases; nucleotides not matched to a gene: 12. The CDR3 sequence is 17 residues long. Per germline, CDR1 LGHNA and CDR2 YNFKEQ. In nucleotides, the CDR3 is TGTGCCAGCAGCCAGGATTACGTCGGGACAGGGCTAAACACCATATATTTT. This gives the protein CASSQDYVGTGLNTIYF.

The CDR3 here is CASSPPMAAAGSEQYF. The CDR3 DNA is TGTGCCAGCTCACCCCCGATGGCAGCGGCGGGGTCCGAGCAGTACTTC. V is TRBV18 and J is TRBJ2-7; TRBD2 is a possible D gene (6 bases). The V and J ends lost 3 bases and 6 bases respectively, with 21 bases between them. CDR1 is KGHSH, CDR2 LQKENI, per germline. This CDR3 comprises 16 residues.

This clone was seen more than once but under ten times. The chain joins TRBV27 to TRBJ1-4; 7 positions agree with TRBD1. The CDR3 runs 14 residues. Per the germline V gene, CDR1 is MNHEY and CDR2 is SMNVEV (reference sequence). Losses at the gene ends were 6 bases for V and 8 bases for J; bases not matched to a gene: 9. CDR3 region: CASRLQGSGEKLFF. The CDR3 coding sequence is TGTGCCAGCAGACTACAGGGGAGTGGAGAAAAACTGTTTTTT.

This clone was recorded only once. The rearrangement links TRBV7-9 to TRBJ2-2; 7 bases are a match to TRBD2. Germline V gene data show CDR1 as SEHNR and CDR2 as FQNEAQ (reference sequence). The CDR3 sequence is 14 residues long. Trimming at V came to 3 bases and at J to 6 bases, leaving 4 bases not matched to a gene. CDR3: CASSLREGAGELFF. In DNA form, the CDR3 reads TGTGCCAGCAGCTTGAGGGAGGGAGCCGGGGAGCTGTTTTTT.

CDR3: CAWRAGSYNEQFF. The CDR3 nucleotides are TGTGCCTGGAGGGCGGGGTCCTACAATGAGCAGTTCTTC. This chain uses TRBV30 with TRBJ2-1; D perhaps matches TRBD2 (6 bases). The CDR3 is 13 residues long. Germline CDR1 GTSNPN, CDR2 SVGIG (reference sequence). V lost 3 bases and J lost 1, with 7 bases in between.

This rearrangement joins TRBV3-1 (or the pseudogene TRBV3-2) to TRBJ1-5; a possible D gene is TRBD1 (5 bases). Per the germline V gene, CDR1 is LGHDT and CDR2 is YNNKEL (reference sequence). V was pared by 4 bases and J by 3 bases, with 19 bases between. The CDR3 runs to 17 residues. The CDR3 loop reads CASSLTQGSKNNQPQHF. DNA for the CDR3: TGTGCCAGCAGCCTCACTCAGGGAAGCAAAAACAATCAGCCCCAGCATTTT.

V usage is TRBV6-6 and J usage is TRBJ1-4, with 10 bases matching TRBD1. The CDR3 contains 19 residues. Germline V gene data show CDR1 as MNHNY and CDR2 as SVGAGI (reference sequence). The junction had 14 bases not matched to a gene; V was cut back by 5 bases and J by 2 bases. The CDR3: CASSPGQGDRKATNEKLFF. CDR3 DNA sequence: TGTGCCAGCAGTCCCGGACAGGGGGACAGGAAGGCCACTAATGAAAAACTGTTTTTT.

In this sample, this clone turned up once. This CDR3 is CASSSTGEAFF. The CDR3 region has the DNA TGTGCCAGCAGCTCGACAGGGGAGGCTTTCTTT. This rearrangement joins TRBV13 to TRBJ1-1; 8 bases fit TRBD1. The V segment lost 4 bases and the J segment 11 bases; nucleotides outside the gene matches: 3. The CDR3 covers 11 residues. Germline lookup yields CDR1 PRHDT and CDR2 FYEKMQ (reference sequence).

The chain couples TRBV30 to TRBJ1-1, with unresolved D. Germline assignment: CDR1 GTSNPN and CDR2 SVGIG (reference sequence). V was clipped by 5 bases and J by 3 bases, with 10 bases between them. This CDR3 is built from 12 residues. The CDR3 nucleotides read TGTGCCTGGTCCCCCGACTACACTGAAGCTTTCTTT. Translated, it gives CAWSPDYTEAFF.

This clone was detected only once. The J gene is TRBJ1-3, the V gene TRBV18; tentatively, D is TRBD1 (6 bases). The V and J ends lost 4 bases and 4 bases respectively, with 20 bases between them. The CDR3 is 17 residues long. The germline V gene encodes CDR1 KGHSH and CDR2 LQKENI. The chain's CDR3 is CASSRDQGSPVGNTIYF. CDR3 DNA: TGTGCCAGCTCACGAGATCAGGGGTCGCCAGTAGGAAACACCATATATTTT.

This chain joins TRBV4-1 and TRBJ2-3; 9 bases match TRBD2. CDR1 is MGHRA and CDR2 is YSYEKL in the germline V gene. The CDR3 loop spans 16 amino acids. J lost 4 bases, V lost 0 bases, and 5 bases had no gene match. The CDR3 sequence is CASSQEPAGGPDTQYF. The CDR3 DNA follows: TGCGCCAGCAGCCAAGAGCCAGCGGGGGGCCCAGATACGCAGTATTTT.

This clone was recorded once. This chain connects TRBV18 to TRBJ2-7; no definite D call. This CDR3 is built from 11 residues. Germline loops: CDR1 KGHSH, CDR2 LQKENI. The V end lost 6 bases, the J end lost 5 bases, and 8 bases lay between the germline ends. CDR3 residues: CASSGKHEQYF. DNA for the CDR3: TGTGCCAGCTCGGGCAAACACGAGCAGTACTTC.

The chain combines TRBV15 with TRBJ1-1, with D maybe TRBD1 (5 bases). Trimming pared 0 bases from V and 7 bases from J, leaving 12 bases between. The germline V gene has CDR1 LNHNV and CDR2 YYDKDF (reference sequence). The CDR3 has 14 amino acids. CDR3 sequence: CATSRDLGVGEAFF. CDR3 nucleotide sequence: TGTGCCACCAGCAGAGATTTAGGGGTGGGTGAAGCTTTCTTT.

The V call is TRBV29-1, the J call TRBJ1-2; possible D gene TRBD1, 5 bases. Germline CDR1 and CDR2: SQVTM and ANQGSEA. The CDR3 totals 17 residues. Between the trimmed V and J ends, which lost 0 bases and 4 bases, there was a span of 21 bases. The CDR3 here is CSVEDPATTAGRYGYTF. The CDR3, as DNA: TGCAGCGTTGAAGATCCCGCCACGACAGCCGGCCGCTATGGCTACACCTTC.

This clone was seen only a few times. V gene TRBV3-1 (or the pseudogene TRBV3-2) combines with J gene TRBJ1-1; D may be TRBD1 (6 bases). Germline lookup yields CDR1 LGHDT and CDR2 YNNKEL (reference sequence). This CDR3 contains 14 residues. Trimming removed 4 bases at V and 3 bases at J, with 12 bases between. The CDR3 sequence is CASSRGGGYTEAFF. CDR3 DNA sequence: TGTGCCAGCAGCCGGGGGGGCGGTTACACTGAAGCTTTCTTT.

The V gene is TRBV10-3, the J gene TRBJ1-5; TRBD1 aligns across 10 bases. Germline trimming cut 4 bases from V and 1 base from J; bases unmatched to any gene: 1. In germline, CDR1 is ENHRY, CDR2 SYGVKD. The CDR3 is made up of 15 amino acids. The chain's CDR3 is CAISGTGGSNQPQHF. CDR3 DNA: TGTGCCATCAGTGGGACAGGGGGAAGCAATCAGCCCCAGCATTTT.

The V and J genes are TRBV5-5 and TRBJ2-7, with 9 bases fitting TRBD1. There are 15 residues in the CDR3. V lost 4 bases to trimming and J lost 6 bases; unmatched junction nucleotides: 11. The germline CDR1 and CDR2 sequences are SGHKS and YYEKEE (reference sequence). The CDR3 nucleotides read TGTGCCAGCAGCACAAGACCCGGGACAGGGATCGAGCAGTACTTC. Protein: CASSTRPGTGIEQYF.

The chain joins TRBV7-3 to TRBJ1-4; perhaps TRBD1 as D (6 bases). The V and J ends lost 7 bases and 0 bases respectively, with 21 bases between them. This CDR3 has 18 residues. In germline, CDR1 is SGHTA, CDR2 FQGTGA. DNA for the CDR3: TGTGCCAGCATCCCGGGAGGGGGGTTTTTTGCAACTAATGAAAAACTGTTTTTT. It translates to CASIPGGGFFATNEKLFF.

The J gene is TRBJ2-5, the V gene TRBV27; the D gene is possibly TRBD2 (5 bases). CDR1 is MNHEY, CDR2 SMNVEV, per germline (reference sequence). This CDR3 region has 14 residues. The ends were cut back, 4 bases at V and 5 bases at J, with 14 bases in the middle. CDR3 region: CASSSSGIQETQYF. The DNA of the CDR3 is TGTGCCAGCAGTTCCTCGGGGATCCAGGAGACCCAGTACTTC.

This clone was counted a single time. The CDR3 DNA sequence: TGTGCCAGCAGTTACTTCGCGACAGGGACAGGAAACACCATATATTTT. It yields the protein CASSYFATGTGNTIYF. This chain joins TRBV6-5 and TRBJ1-3; 7 nucleotides match TRBD1. This CDR3 spans 16 amino acids. The V segment lost 1 base and the J segment 4 bases; nucleotides outside the gene matches: 7. Per the germline V gene, CDR1 is MNHEY and CDR2 is SVGAGI.

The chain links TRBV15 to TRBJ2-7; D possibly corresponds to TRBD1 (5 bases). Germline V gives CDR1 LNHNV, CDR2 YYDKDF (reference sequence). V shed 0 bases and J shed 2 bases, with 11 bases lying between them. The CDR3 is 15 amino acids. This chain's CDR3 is CATSRDRALAYEQYF. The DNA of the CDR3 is TGTGCCACCAGCAGAGACAGGGCGTTGGCCTACGAGCAGTACTTC.